Listed here is a single T cell receptor beta chain. This sample was taken from a study of control samples from healthy donors and cancer patients. The V end was cut by 5 bases, the J end by 0 bases, with 13 bases between. This CDR3 has 15 amino acids. The germline CDR1 and CDR2 sequences are SGHVS and FQNEAQ. Clones were read by immunoSEQ multiplex PCR, and TCRdb kept only the in-frame ones, dropping some. Here the sample spans 150,000 or so clones, 85% to 90% being singletons. Input material: blood. This sequence joins TRBV7-8 and TRBJ1-1; maybe TRBD1 (6 bases). This sequence originates from a man aged 25-45 years in good health. The CDR3 region is CASSITRGLNTEAFF. Written as DNA, the CDR3 is TGTGCCAGCAGCATAACCAGGGGCCTGAACACTGAAGCTTTCTTT.